The T cell receptor (beta chain) under discussion was sequenced for a study of CD8+ T cells in alopecia areata. Points from the study as a whole: Higher clonality was seen in lesional scalp than in normal scalp, especially in alopecia totalis/universalis.

Notes on this clone: Antigen unknown.

The treatment denotes: oral pan-JAK inhibitor, 5-10 mg twice daily. Extracted from the samples, RNA was reverse transcribed into cDNA to serve as the sequencing template. Profiled with immunoSEQ multiplex PCR; TCRdb holds only in-frame clones, not every one. Among hundreds of thousands of clones, 58% were seen once, and the ten largest hold roughly 1.8%. With 6 bases clipped from V and 2 bases from J, the junction kept 4 bases outside the gene matches. Germline CDR1 MNHEY, CDR2 SVGAGI. The CDR3 totals 14 residues. The source is a human donor with alopecia areata. Source: CD4+ T cells sorted from blood, taken at week 24, from a patient treated with tofacitinib. The J gene is TRBJ2-3, the V gene TRBV6-5; 8 positions match TRBD1. The CDR3, as DNA: TGTGCCAGCAGCTCCAGGGGGCACACAGATACGCAGTATTTT. Its translation: CASSSRGHTDTQYF.